The clone carrying this T cell receptor beta chain has only a few counts. As yet, its antigen is unknown. This record belongs to a study of tumor and adjacent non-tumor tissue in lung cancer. Study-level findings and limits: Compared with tumor, normal lung showed significantly lower TCR diversity.

The library came from three nested PCR rounds adapted from ARM-PCR protocols. TCRdb fed the multiplex PCR reads into MiXCR, producing one record per CDR3 protein. The sample consists of 120,000 or so distinct CDR3 sequences, 66% of them appearing once. Germline CDR1 and CDR2: MNHNY and SVGAGI (reference sequence). This CDR3 comprises 17 residues. V shed 0 bases, J shed 8 bases, and the junction held 5 bases outside the gene matches. The template was RNA from unsorted bulk tissue. This TCR derives from a man in his thirties or forties with non-small cell lung cancer. Sequenced: lung tumor tissue. The rearrangement uses TRBV6-6 and TRBJ1-6, with 12 bases lining up with TRBD1. CDR3 nucleotides: TGTGCCAGCAGTTACTCCTGGGACAGGGGGCACGATTCACCCCTCCACTTT. Protein: CASSYSWDRGHDSPLHF.